What follows are 28 T cell receptor beta chains derived from one specimen sequenced in a study of T cell responses to AZD1222 COVID-19 vaccine. Assay: immunoSEQ multiplex PCR; the TCRdb copy retains only in-frame clones and omits some. This sample yields 150,000 to 160,000 clones, of which more than 90% are seen a single time; about 19% belongs to the top ten. The specimen was peripheral blood, collected on day 0 of AZD1222 vaccination. These receptors were taken from an adult in good health.

The chain uses TRBV7-9 and TRBJ1-2; 10 nucleotides match TRBD1. The V segment lost 1 base and the J segment 3 bases; nucleotides outside the gene matches: 2. In germline, CDR1 is SEHNR, CDR2 FQNEAQ (reference sequence). This CDR3 has 15 residues. This CDR3 is CASSLGGTGDYGYTF. In DNA form, the CDR3 reads TGTGCCAGCAGCTTAGGGGGGACAGGGGACTATGGCTACACCTTC.

The chain is built from TRBV19 and TRBJ1-5; D unclear. V was shortened by 3 bases and J by 9 bases, with 6 bases between the two germline ends. Germline loops: CDR1 LNHDA, CDR2 SQIVND (reference sequence). The CDR3 runs 11 residues. The CDR3 coding sequence is TGTGCCAGTAGTATTTCGGGGCCCCAGCATTTT. Translating gives CASSISGPQHF.

V and J are TRBV11-2 and TRBJ1-2; maybe TRBD1 (5 bases). The CDR3 runs 14 residues. Trimming took 3 bases from V and 8 from J, leaving 16 bases between them. Germline V gives CDR1 SGHAT, CDR2 FQNNGV. CDR3: CASSLGTPSGGYTF. The CDR3 DNA sequence: TGTGCCAGCAGCTTGGGGACTCCCTCGGGAGGCTACACCTTC.

The V and J genes are TRBV5-4 and TRBJ1-1, with D perhaps matching TRBD1 (6 bases). Germline CDR1 SGHNT, CDR2 YYREEE (reference sequence). The V gene lost 3 bases and the J gene lost 12 bases, with 18 bases spanning the gap. The CDR3 loop spans 13 amino acids. CDR3 DNA sequence: TGTGCCAGCAGCTACCTGAACAGGGAGTTCACTTTCTTT. Residues: CASSYLNREFTFF.

The chain couples TRBV19 to TRBJ1-5; the D is unclear. With 5 bases removed from V and 1 base from J, the gap between germline ends came to 6 bases. The CDR3 is 13 amino acids. Germline-derived CDR1 and CDR2 are LNHDA and SQIVND (reference sequence). CDR3 nucleotides: TGTGCCAGTAGTGCCATGAGCAATCAGCCCCAGCATTTT. Translated: CASSAMSNQPQHF.

In this sample, this clone turned up once. The rearrangement uses TRBV5-1 and TRBJ2-1; maybe TRBD1 (7 bases). Trimming removed 0 bases from V and 4 bases from J, with 23 bases in between. The CDR3 runs to 19 residues. Germline V gene data show CDR1 as SGHRS and CDR2 as YFSETQ. CDR3 coding DNA: TGCGCCAGCAGCTTGGGCTTTTCTTCCTCAGGGGGGTCTTACAATGAGCAGTTCTTC. Amino acid sequence: CASSLGFSSSGGSYNEQFF. Drawing the rest from reference TRBV5-1 and TRBJ2-1, the complete variable domain is KAGVTQTPRYLIKTRGQQVTLSCSPISGHRSVSWYQQTPGQGLQFLFEYFSETQRNKGNFPGRFSGRQFSNSRSEMNVSTLELGDSALYLCASSLGFSSSGGSYNEQFFGPGTRLTVL.

A few counts support this clone. The chain is built from TRBV18 and TRBJ2-7, with D possibly being TRBD1 (6 bases). Germline assignment: CDR1 KGHSH and CDR2 LQKENI. The CDR3 spans 13 residues. Trimming stripped 1 base from V and 6 bases from J, with 10 bases between. In nucleotides, the CDR3 is TGTGCCAGCTCACCACAGACAGGTTCCGAGCAGTACTTC. It is translated as CASSPQTGSEQYF.

This clone was observed a few times. The chain couples TRBV4-2 to TRBJ1-1; no clear D. CDR3 length equals 14 residues. V was shortened by 3 bases and J by 3 bases, with 11 bases between the two germline ends. Germline V gene lookup returns CDR1 LGHNA and CDR2 YNFKEQ. CDR3 loop: CASSQGRLDTEAFF. In nucleotides, the CDR3 is TGTGCCAGCAGCCAGGGCAGGTTGGACACTGAAGCTTTCTTT.

CDR3 loop: CASSPTTNYGYTF. The CDR3 nucleotides are TGCGCCAGCTCCCCGACAACGAACTATGGCTACACCTTC. This sequence joins TRBV5-1 and TRBJ1-2, with D unclear. The germline gives CDR1 SGHRS, CDR2 YFSETQ. This CDR3 contains 13 residues. Trimming took off 7 bases at V and 2 bases at J, with 12 bases between the two ends.

This chain uses TRBV21-1 with TRBJ2-7; the table names TRBD1, a call not compared with the DNA. TRBV21-1 is classified as a pseudogene. The CDR3 totals 13 residues. CDR3 in DNA: TGTGCCAGCAACGAGGGGGCGCTGGGCGAGCAGTACTTC. Its protein is CASNEGALGEQYF.

The rearrangement joins TRBV5-5 to TRBJ1-3; D gene unclear. Germline CDR1 is SGHKS and CDR2 is YYEKEE (reference sequence). The CDR3 is 14 residues long. Trimming took off 4 bases at V and 0 bases at J, with 8 bases between the two ends. The CDR3 loop is CASSLGGSGNTIYF. In nucleotides, the CDR3 is TGTGCCAGCAGCCTGGGAGGCTCTGGAAACACCATATATTTT.

V usage is TRBV6-5 and J usage is TRBJ1-5; the D is unclear. The ends were cut back, 6 bases at V and 3 bases at J, with 15 bases in the middle. Germline CDR1 reads MNHEY; CDR2 reads SVGAGI. The CDR3 runs to 15 residues. For the CDR3, the DNA is TGTGCCAGCAGCCTGAACAGCGGAGACAATCAGCCCCAGCATTTT. Amino acids: CASSLNSGDNQPQHF.

The chain is built from TRBV5-1 and TRBJ2-1, with a weak D call TRBD2 (5 bases). The CDR3 runs 14 residues. Germline V gene data show CDR1 as SGHRS and CDR2 as YFSETQ. Trimming shortened V by 0 bases and J by 7 bases, and 11 bases separated the two germline ends. CDR3 DNA sequence: TGCGCCAGCAGCTTGGTGGTTAGCGTTAATGAGCAGTTCTTC. Translating it yields CASSLVVSVNEQFF.

The V call is TRBV29-1, the J call TRBJ1-4; D not resolved. Germline CDR1 is SQVTM and CDR2 is ANQGSEA. Deletions cut 2 bases from V and 5 bases from J, with 9 bases between. CDR3 size: 13 residues. In DNA, the CDR3 is TGCAGCGTTGAACTCCAGAACAATGAAAAACTGTTTTTT. Translation: CSVELQNNEKLFF.

This clone was found once. The V gene is TRBV7-2, the J gene TRBJ2-3; D not resolved. CDR1 is SGHTA, CDR2 FQGNSA, per germline. The CDR3 sequence is 14 residues long. V was pared by 5 bases and J by 3 bases, with 12 bases between. In DNA, the CDR3 is TGTGCCAGCAGCCCCCTTTGGGGAACAGATACGCAGTATTTT. This translates into CASSPLWGTDTQYF.

The genes are TRBV10-3 and TRBJ2-1, with 10 bases lining up with TRBD1. This CDR3 has 18 amino acids. V was pared by 2 bases and J by 5 bases, with 12 bases of the junction left unmatched. The germline CDR1 and CDR2 sequences are ENHRY and SYGVKD. The CDR3 region has the DNA TGTGCCATCAGTGAGCCGGGACAGGGGTGGGACTGGGACAATGAGCAGTTCTTC. Its protein product is CAISEPGQGWDWDNEQFF.

The chain recombines TRBV2 with TRBJ2-2; 12 bases map to TRBD2. The CDR3 loop spans 14 amino acids. Germline CDR1 and CDR2: SNHLY and FYNNEI. J was trimmed by 4 bases and V by 6 bases; bases with no gene match: 0. This CDR3 is CASRTSGGTGELFF. CDR3 DNA sequence: TGTGCCAGCAGGACTAGCGGGGGCACCGGGGAGCTGTTTTTT.

The V and J genes are TRBV25-1 and TRBJ1-6; 7 positions match TRBD1. This CDR3 has 16 residues. The V gene end was trimmed by 4 bases and the J gene end by 5 bases; junction bases not matched to a gene: 8. The germline CDR1 and CDR2 sequences are MGHDK and SYGVNS. Here the CDR3 DNA reads TGTGCCAGCAGTGCCCCTCCGGGACAGAATAATTCACCCCTCCACTTT. This encodes CASSAPPGQNNSPLHF.

The chain is built from TRBV27 and TRBJ1-2; the match to TRBD1 covers 11 bases. Germline trimming cut 3 bases from V and 4 bases from J; bases unmatched to any gene: 7. Germline CDR1 and CDR2: MNHEY and SMNVEV (reference sequence). The CDR3 runs 16 residues. CDR3 in amino acids: CASSLAVGQGVYGYTF. CDR3 nucleotide sequence: TGTGCCAGCAGTTTGGCAGTGGGACAGGGGGTCTATGGCTACACCTTC.

J is TRBJ1-1 and V is TRBV5-1, with 11 bases that match TRBD1. V lost 3 bases and J lost 4; bases outside the gene matches: 5. The CDR3 is 15 residues long. CDR1 is SGHRS, CDR2 YFSETQ, per germline. The CDR3 nucleotides read TGCGCCAGCAGCTCGGGACAGGGGGACGGCACTGAAGCTTTCTTT. Its translation is CASSSGQGDGTEAFF.

This chain connects TRBV5-4 to TRBJ2-7, with a possible D match to TRBD1 (6 bases). V lost 0 bases to trimming and J lost 0 bases, with 7 bases between them. From germline, CDR1 is SGHNT and CDR2 YYREEE (reference sequence). CDR3 length equals 14 residues. For the CDR3, the DNA is TGTGCCAGCAGCTTGGGACAGGACTCCTACGAGCAGTACTTC. Translated: CASSLGQDSYEQYF.

The chain has TRBV6-5 and TRBJ2-7; 7 nucleotides align to TRBD1. This CDR3 region has 13 residues. The V gene's germline CDR1 is MNHEY and CDR2 SVGAGI. V lost 6 bases, J lost 3 bases, and 5 bases stayed unmatched. CDR3 bases: TGTGCCAGCAGCTGGACAGGAGTCTACGAGCAGTACTTC. Amino acids: CASSWTGVYEQYF.

The chain recombines TRBV18 with TRBJ1-2; 8 nucleotides align to TRBD1. There are 14 residues in the CDR3. V lost 3 bases, J lost 5 bases, and 5 bases stayed unmatched. Germline V lookup: CDR1 KGHSH, CDR2 LQKENI. The CDR3: CASSPNRGGYGYTF. CDR3 bases: TGTGCCAGCTCACCGAACAGGGGGGGTTATGGCTACACCTTC.

The chain has TRBV5-6 and TRBJ1-6, with 7 bases that match TRBD1. The CDR3 is 16 amino acids. J gave up 4 bases and V 4 bases, and 8 bases lay outside the gene matches. Germline V lookup: CDR1 SGHDT, CDR2 YYEEEE. Here the CDR3 reads CASSGGTDRYNSPLHF. For the CDR3, the DNA is TGTGCCAGCAGCGGTGGGACAGATCGTTATAATTCACCCCTCCACTTT.

J is TRBJ1-2 and V is TRBV28; D not certain. The ends were cut back, 6 bases at V and 2 bases at J, with 10 bases in the middle. CDR3 length: 13 residues. Germline CDR1 MDHEN, CDR2 SYDVKM. Written as DNA, the CDR3 is TGTGCCAGCAGGCGATTGGCAAACTATGGCTACACCTTC. Protein: CASRRLANYGYTF.

This rearrangement joins TRBV5-1 to TRBJ1-2; 7 bases are shared with TRBD1. V was pared by 3 bases and J by 7 bases, with 12 bases of the junction left unmatched. Germline V gene data show CDR1 as SGHRS and CDR2 as YFSETQ. This CDR3 is built from 15 residues. The CDR3 DNA sequence: TGCGCCAGCAGCTCCCTCGGGACAGCGGCTGGTGGCTACACCTTC. Its protein product is CASSSLGTAAGGYTF.

The V gene is TRBV7-8, the J gene TRBJ1-5, with D possibly matching TRBD1 (5 bases). Looked up from germline, CDR1 is SGHVS and CDR2 is FQNEAQ. The ends were cut back, 5 bases at V and 0 bases at J, with 8 bases in the middle. The CDR3 spans 14 residues. The DNA of the CDR3 is TGTGCCAGCAGCACGACAGATAGCAATCAGCCCCAGCATTTT. Translated, it gives CASSTTDSNQPQHF.

V is TRBV30 and J is TRBJ1-1; tentatively, D is TRBD1 (6 bases). The V end was cut by 4 bases, the J end by 3 bases, with 18 bases between. Germline assignment: CDR1 GTSNPN and CDR2 SVGIG (reference sequence). The CDR3 length is 15 residues. CDR3 DNA: TGTGCCTGGATTGCAGGCGACAGGTGGGACACTGAAGCTTTCTTT. Protein: CAWIAGDRWDTEAFF.